The entry that follows covers one T cell receptor beta chain sequence. Those enrolled, adults aged roughly 18 to 100 years, came from about two dozen US areas. These data belong to a study of blood T cell repertoires in COVID-19. Study-wide context: The origin of the acute and convalescent COVID-19 samples was the United States, Italy and Spain.

The length of the CDR3 is 14 residues. Germline-derived CDR1 and CDR2 are LGHDT and YNNKEL (reference sequence). After removal of 7 bases from V and 4 bases from J, the junction contained 7 bases not matched to a gene. Source study methods: Estimated nucleated cell counts came from reference gene primer amplification. Produced via immunoSEQ multiplex PCR; TCRdb's table is partial and in-frame only. The V and J calls and clone size come from that table; D and trimming were worked out from the DNA. Found here are under 150,000 clones, more than 70% of them singletons; the top ten hold under 5.5%. Material for sequencing was PBMCs or T cells enriched from blood (not recorded which). The TCR comes from a man aged 40-55 years with acute COVID-19. The J gene is TRBJ1-2, the V gene TRBV3-1 (or the pseudogene TRBV3-2); TRBD1 matches at 9 bases. The CDR3 spells CASTRTGVFYGYTF. CDR3 bases: TGTGCCAGCACCCGGACAGGGGTCTTCTATGGCTACACCTTC.